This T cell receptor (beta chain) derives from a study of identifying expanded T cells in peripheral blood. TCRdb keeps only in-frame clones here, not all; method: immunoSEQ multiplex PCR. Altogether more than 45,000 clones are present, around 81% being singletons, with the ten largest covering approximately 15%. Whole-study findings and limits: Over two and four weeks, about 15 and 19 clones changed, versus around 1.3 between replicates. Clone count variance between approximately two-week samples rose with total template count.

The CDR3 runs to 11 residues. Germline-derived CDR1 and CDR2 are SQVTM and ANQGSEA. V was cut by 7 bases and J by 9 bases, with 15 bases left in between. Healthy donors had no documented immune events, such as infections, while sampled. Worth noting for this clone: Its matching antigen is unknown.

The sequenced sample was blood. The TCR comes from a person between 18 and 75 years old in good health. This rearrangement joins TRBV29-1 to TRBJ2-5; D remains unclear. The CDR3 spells CSASRLGSQYF. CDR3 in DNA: TGCAGCGCCTCCCGTTTAGGGTCCCAGTACTTC.